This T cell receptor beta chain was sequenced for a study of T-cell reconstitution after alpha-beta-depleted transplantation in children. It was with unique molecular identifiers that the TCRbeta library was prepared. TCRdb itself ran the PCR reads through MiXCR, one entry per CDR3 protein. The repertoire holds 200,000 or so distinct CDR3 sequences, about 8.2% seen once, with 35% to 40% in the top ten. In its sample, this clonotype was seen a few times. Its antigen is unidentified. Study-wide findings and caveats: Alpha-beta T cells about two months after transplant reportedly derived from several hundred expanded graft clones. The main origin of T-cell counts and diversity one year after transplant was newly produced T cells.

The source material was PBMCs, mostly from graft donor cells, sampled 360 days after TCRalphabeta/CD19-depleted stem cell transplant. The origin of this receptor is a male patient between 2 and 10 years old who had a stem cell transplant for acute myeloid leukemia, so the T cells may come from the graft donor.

The chain's CDR3 is CATSRVGGPPSPLHF. CDR3 nucleotide sequence: TGTGCCACCAGCAGAGTTGGGGGACCACCCTCACCCCTCCACTTT. J is TRBJ1-6 and V is TRBV15; D is perhaps TRBD1 (5 bases). Germline V gene data show CDR1 as LNHNV and CDR2 as YYDKDF (reference sequence). Trimming took off 1 base at V and 10 bases at J, with 14 bases between the two ends. CDR3 length equals 15 residues.